This T cell receptor (beta chain) was recovered during a study of shared clonotypes between healthy human individuals. Findings and limits, study-wide: The study generally estimated greater richness for naive than memory subsets. Among a handful of donors, about 5% of naive CD4 clonotypes were found in common.

As originally analysed: Filtering differed since immunoSEQ provided only junctions, with no quality scores. Here immunoSEQ multiplex PCR was the method, and the copy in TCRdb shows in-frame clones only, minus some. V and J calls and clone size are as listed in that table; D and trimming were resolved from the DNA. The sample carries hundreds of thousands of clones, approximately 96% recorded once. The CDR3 is 14 amino acids. Deletions cut 6 bases from V and 0 bases from J, with 9 bases between. Germline loops: CDR1 SNHLY, CDR2 FYNNEI. The naive CD8 fraction comprised CD45RO-negative cells positively selected for CCR7 and excluded terminally differentiated effector memory CD45RA+ cells. Healthy adults negative for HIV, lacking recent acute infections or vaccinations, served as donors. With respect to this clone: Antigen unknown.

J is TRBJ1-5 and V is TRBV2; the D gene is possibly TRBD1 (5 bases). Sequencing was carried out using naive CD8+ T cells sorted from blood. The sequence came from a woman younger than 45 in good health. The CDR3 DNA follows: TGTGCCAGCAGGGACAATTATAGCAATCAGCCCCAGCATTTT. Translating it yields CASRDNYSNQPQHF.